The text below deals with one T cell receptor (beta chain). CDR1 and CDR2 (germline): LNHDA, SQIVND (reference sequence). V was shortened by 3 bases and J by 0 bases, with 8 bases between the two germline ends. This CDR3 contains 14 residues. The data are from a study of CD8 T cells in Susac syndrome. After extraction with the RNeasy kit, about 0.5 to 1 ug of the RNA was reverse transcribed using random hexamers. A single record per CDR3 protein comes from TCRdb applying MiXCR to the immunoSEQ multiplex PCR reads. This table holds approximately 280,000 distinct CDR3 sequences, more than 75% found once.

The chain recombines TRBV19 with TRBJ1-1; D remains unclear. This clonotype originated in a human donor with multiple sclerosis. Sequenced material: CD8+ T cells from PBMCs. In DNA, the CDR3 is TGTGCCAGTAGTATCCAGGTGATGAACACTGAAGCTTTCTTT. It encodes CASSIQVMNTEAFF.